This T cell receptor (beta chain) originates from a study of graft-versus-host responses after intestinal transplantation. Across the whole study: Anti-thymocyte globulin induction preceded about 3 years of tacrolimus and steroid maintenance in all recipients.

Measured with immunoSEQ multiplex PCR; TCRdb has only the in-frame clones, and not every one. Here the sample spans 85,000 to 95,000 clones, 85% to 95% being singletons. Findings and caveats of the study: Peak levels of circulating GvH clones tracked with early post-transplant HvG declines. GvH clones were identified in recipient marrow, with some first appearing in ileum or blood.

V shed 0 bases and J 3 bases; nucleotides not matched to a gene: 7. Germline V CDR1 and CDR2: SGHRS, YFSETQ. The CDR3 has 16 residues. In regard to this clone: Its antigen is undetermined.

V and J are TRBV5-1 and TRBJ2-7; TRBD2 aligns across 9 bases. The material sequenced was unstimulated CD8+ T cells sorted from spleen or lymph node cells, taken before intestinal transplant. This receptor was obtained from a human donor who received an intestinal transplant. Written as DNA, the CDR3 is TGCGCCAGCAGCTTGGGGGGTACTAGCGGGCTCTACGAGCAGTACTTC. This sequence encodes CASSLGGTSGLYEQYF. The full variable domain, in which reference TRBV5-1 and TRBJ2-7 provide the parts outside the CDR3, is KAGVTQTPRYLIKTRGQQVTLSCSPISGHRSVSWYQQTPGQGLQFLFEYFSETQRNKGNFPGRFSGRQFSNSRSEMNVSTLELGDSALYLCASSLGGTSGLYEQYFGPGTRLTVT.